This record concerns one T cell receptor beta chain sequence. Clones were sequenced by immunoSEQ multiplex PCR, and TCRdb holds only the in-frame ones, with some missing. The data show 2.5 million or so clones, just over 90% seen once. Germline loops: CDR1 SNHLY, CDR2 FYNNEI. Trimming took off 6 bases at V and 10 bases at J, with 16 bases between the two ends. CDR3 length equals 13 residues. The data were taken from a study of shared clonotypes between healthy human individuals. Specimen: naive CD4+ T cells sorted from blood. Subset indicated: CD45RA+ positively selected. The chain is built from TRBV2 and TRBJ2-1; D tentatively fits TRBD1 or TRBD2 (5 bases each). This sequence originates from a man younger than 35 in good health. The CDR3 spells CASRGTLFGEQFF. DNA for the CDR3: TGTGCCAGCAGAGGGACCCTCTTTGGAGAGCAGTTCTTC.